Below are 26 T cell receptor beta chains sequenced from a single sample in a study of beta chain features in type 1 diabetes. Study-wide results and limits: Researchers report that Type 1 diabetes patients had moderately but significantly shorter TCRB CDR3s across all four CD4+ subsets.

These receptors are not linked to any known antigen. The sequenced template was cDNA made from the entire isolated RNA. Repertoires were generated with immunoSEQ multiplex PCR, while TCRdb's copy carries only in-frame clones and drops some. The repertoire holds 130,000 or so clones, with around 10% as singletons. Input material: central memory CD4+ T cells from blood. The source is a man aged 25-40 years with type 1 diabetes.

This clone was observed a few times. This chain links TRBV4-2 with TRBJ2-7; D possibly corresponds to TRBD1 (6 bases). CDR3 length: 12 amino acids. Trimming removed 4 bases from V and 5 bases from J, with 9 bases in between. Germline V gives CDR1 LGHNA, CDR2 YNFKEQ. The CDR3, as DNA: TGTGCCAGCAGCCTTTACAGGGACGAGCAGTACTTC. It is translated as CASSLYRDEQYF.

This clone has only a few counts. The V gene is TRBV19, the J gene TRBJ1-2; 9 nucleotides align to TRBD1. The germline gives CDR1 LNHDA, CDR2 SQIVND (reference sequence). The CDR3 totals 14 residues. With 6 bases clipped from V and 5 bases from J, the junction kept 7 bases outside the gene matches. CDR3 sequence: CASRGGDRAYGYTF. The CDR3 nucleotides read TGTGCCAGTAGGGGGGGGGACAGGGCATATGGCTACACCTTC.

This chain uses TRBV4-1 with TRBJ2-1; the D gene is possibly TRBD2 (6 bases). The V gene lost 8 bases and the J gene lost 4 bases, with 15 bases spanning the gap. The length of the CDR3 is 14 residues. The germline V gene encodes CDR1 MGHRA and CDR2 YSYEKL. CDR3 loop: CASGIGGRYNEQFF. In DNA, the CDR3 is TGCGCCAGCGGCATAGGAGGGAGATACAATGAGCAGTTCTTC.

In DNA form, the CDR3 reads TGTGCCAGCAGCCCCCGGGTAAACACCGGGGAGCTGTTTTTT. Encoded protein: CASSPRVNTGELFF. V and J are TRBV25-1 and TRBJ2-2; D is uncertain. V lost 6 bases and J lost 2, with 10 bases in between. This CDR3 has 14 residues. Per germline, CDR1 MGHDK and CDR2 SYGVNS.

The chain links TRBV2 to TRBJ1-2; unclear D gene. CDR1 is SNHLY, CDR2 FYNNEI, per germline. The V and J ends lost 3 bases and 2 bases respectively, with 7 bases between them. The CDR3 totals 13 residues. CDR3 loop: CASSEAGNYGYTF. CDR3 nucleotides: TGTGCCAGCAGTGAGGCAGGCAACTATGGCTACACCTTC.

The chain carries TRBV5-1 and TRBJ1-2; weak D call: TRBD1 (6 bases). Germline V gives CDR1 SGHRS, CDR2 YFSETQ. CDR3 size: 15 residues. V lost 4 bases to trimming and J lost 8 bases, with 21 bases between them. CDR3 protein: CASSPRGGTQGGYTF. In DNA form, the CDR3 reads TGCGCCAGCAGCCCAAGGGGCGGAACCCAGGGGGGCTACACCTTC.

V and J are TRBV6-6 and TRBJ2-3; perhaps TRBD2 as D (6 bases). CDR1 MNHNY and CDR2 SVGAGI come from the germline V gene (reference sequence). The CDR3 contains 15 residues. V dropped 6 bases and J dropped 2 bases, with 15 bases sitting between them. The CDR3 sequence is CASSAPGVNTDTQYF. The CDR3 bases are TGTGCCAGCAGCGCCCCGGGGGTTAACACAGATACGCAGTATTTT.

This clone was seen more than once but under ten times. The chain carries TRBV4-1 and TRBJ2-7; possibly TRBD1 for D (5 bases). V was pared by 2 bases and J by 3 bases, with 14 bases between. The CDR3 contains 15 residues. From germline, CDR1 is MGHRA and CDR2 YSYEKL. CDR3 DNA sequence: TGCGCCAGCAGCCAACCTGGAGACAGTGTCTACGAGCAGTACTTC. It codes for CASSQPGDSVYEQYF.

The chain links TRBV7-2 to TRBJ2-6; D perhaps matches TRBD2 (5 bases). Germline CDR1 reads SGHTA; CDR2 reads FQGNSA. CDR3 length equals 13 residues. Trimming shortened V by 5 bases and J by 6 bases, and 8 bases separated the two germline ends. The CDR3 region is CASSGRVANVLTF. CDR3 sequence (DNA): TGTGCCAGCAGCGGGCGGGTGGCCAACGTCCTGACTTTC.

This clone was observed a handful of times. The chain carries TRBV11-2 and TRBJ2-7; TRBD2 matches 7 bases. V was pared by 1 base and J by 4 bases, with 4 bases of the junction left unmatched. Germline V gene data show CDR1 as SGHAT and CDR2 as FQNNGV. The CDR3 sequence is 14 residues long. CDR3 nucleotide sequence: TGTGCCAGCAGCTTAGGTCCAGCGGGGTACGAGCAGTACTTC. Its protein is CASSLGPAGYEQYF.

This clone was recorded a few times. The chain carries TRBV28 and TRBJ1-6; D is possibly TRBD1 (6 bases). Germline lookup yields CDR1 MDHEN and CDR2 SYDVKM. CDR3 size: 15 residues. Trimming left V 6 bases short and J 0 bases short, with 9 bases between. CDR3 bases: TGTGCCAGCAGACAGGGTAGCTCCTATAATTCACCCCTCCACTTT. Translation gives CASRQGSSYNSPLHF.

This chain links TRBV30 with TRBJ2-2; D is possibly TRBD2 (6 bases). V gave up 6 bases and J gave up 6 bases, with 11 bases separating them. CDR3 length equals 12 residues. CDR1 and CDR2 from the germline V gene are GTSNPN and SVGIG (reference sequence). CDR3 sequence: CACRGGAGELFF. CDR3 DNA: TGTGCCTGCCGCGGCGGGGCCGGGGAGCTGTTTTTT.

Only a few counts were recorded for this clone. The chain employs TRBV2 and TRBJ1-5; D is uncertain. Germline CDR1 is SNHLY and CDR2 is FYNNEI. CDR3 size: 14 residues. V lost 2 bases and J lost 0, with 5 bases in between. This chain's CDR3 is CASSEIYSNQPQHF. Here the CDR3 DNA reads TGTGCCAGCAGTGAAATCTATAGCAATCAGCCCCAGCATTTT.

The chain carries TRBV7-9 and TRBJ2-7; TRBD1 is a possible D gene (5 bases). The CDR3 length is 14 residues. V dropped 2 bases and J dropped 3 bases, with 11 bases sitting between them. CDR1 SEHNR and CDR2 FQNEAQ come from the germline V gene (reference sequence). CDR3 loop: CASSLLGQDYEQYF. CDR3 in DNA: TGTGCCAGCAGCTTATTGGGGCAGGACTACGAGCAGTACTTC.

This clone came up a few times. The chain is built from TRBV5-6 and TRBJ1-1; 8 positions agree with TRBD1. Per the germline V gene, CDR1 is SGHDT and CDR2 is YYEEEE. The V gene end was trimmed by 2 bases and the J gene end by 3 bases; junction bases not matched to a gene: 12. The CDR3 length is 17 residues. The CDR3 here is CASSFRPRTGRDTEAFF. CDR3 bases: TGTGCCAGCAGCTTCCGCCCGAGGACAGGGCGGGACACTGAAGCTTTCTTT.

The V call is TRBV10-3, the J call TRBJ1-5, with 9 bases that match TRBD1. V was pared by 8 bases and J by 7 bases, with 6 bases of the junction left unmatched. The length of the CDR3 is 13 residues. Germline V gene sequence: CDR1 ENHRY, CDR2 SYGVKD. CDR3 sequence (DNA): TGTGCCATCGGGACAGGGCGGGAACAGCCCCAGCATTTT. The encoded protein is CAIGTGREQPQHF.

This clone has only a few counts. The chain joins TRBV2 to TRBJ1-1; D is ambiguous. The CDR3 has 13 residues. V was clipped by 4 bases and J by 0 bases, with 6 bases between them. Germline CDR1 and CDR2: SNHLY and FYNNEI. The CDR3 here is CASSATVNTEAFF. The CDR3 bases are TGTGCCAGCAGTGCAACGGTGAACACTGAAGCTTTCTTT.

The chain carries TRBV4-3 and TRBJ2-3, with D possibly TRBD1 on 5 matching bases. Trimming left V 8 bases short and J 6 bases short, with 18 bases between. The CDR3 length is 14 residues. Germline V gene lookup returns CDR1 LGHNA and CDR2 YSLEER. CDR3 region: CASHPVRGMDTQYF. Here the CDR3 DNA reads TGCGCCAGCCACCCCGTAAGGGGTATGGATACGCAGTATTTT.

This clone was seen only a few times. The CDR3 protein is CASSTVFGDYTEAFF. Written as DNA, the CDR3 is TGCGCCAGCAGCACCGTATTCGGGGATTACACTGAAGCTTTCTTT. This chain connects TRBV5-1 to TRBJ1-1; D call uncertain. CDR1 is SGHRS and CDR2 is YFSETQ in the germline V gene. This CDR3 contains 15 residues. V gave up 4 bases and J gave up 3 bases, with 16 bases separating them.

This clone has a handful of counts. The J gene is TRBJ2-3, the V gene TRBV4-2; TRBD2 agrees at 7 bases. V gave up 3 bases and J gave up 2 bases; unmatched junction bases: 8. Germline CDR1 reads LGHNA; CDR2 reads YNFKEQ. The CDR3 length is 16 residues. CDR3 region: CASSHRRDYSTDTQYF. The DNA for the CDR3 is TGTGCCAGCAGCCACCGCCGGGACTACTCCACAGATACGCAGTATTTT.

The rearrangement links TRBV6-6 to TRBJ2-2; 7 bases are shared with TRBD1. This CDR3 is 16 amino acids long. Looked up from germline, CDR1 is MNHNY and CDR2 is SVGAGI (reference sequence). V dropped 4 bases and J dropped 0; count of bases not matched to a gene: 5. Here the CDR3 reads CASSLQGRSNTGELFF. The CDR3 DNA is TGTGCCAGCAGTTTACAGGGGCGATCGAACACCGGGGAGCTGTTTTTT.

This clone has more than one count but fewer than ten. The chain joins TRBV7-2 to TRBJ2-3; the D gene is possibly TRBD2 (6 bases). Germline values: CDR1 SGHTA, CDR2 FQGNSA. V was cut by 2 bases and J by 0 bases, with 9 bases left in between. The CDR3 covers 15 residues. CDR3 bases: TGTGCCAGCAGCTTATATAGCGGTAGCACAGATACGCAGTATTTT. Translating gives CASSLYSGSTDTQYF.

This clone was seen ten or more times. V is TRBV7-2 and J is TRBJ1-2; D ambiguous. Germline V gene sequence: CDR1 SGHTA, CDR2 FQGNSA. This CDR3 spans 13 amino acids. V was shortened by 5 bases and J by 4 bases, with 11 bases between the two germline ends. CDR3 loop: CASSIPRLYGYTF. CDR3 coding DNA: TGTGCCAGCAGCATTCCCAGACTCTATGGCTACACCTTC.

The chain recombines TRBV5-1 with TRBJ1-4; D is possibly TRBD1 (6 bases). The length of the CDR3 is 16 residues. Germline-derived CDR1 and CDR2 are SGHRS and YFSETQ. V lost 4 bases to trimming and J lost 0 bases, with 13 bases between them. The CDR3 nucleotides are TGCGCCAGCAGCCCAGGACAGATTGCAACTAATGAAAAACTGTTTTTT. This codes for CASSPGQIATNEKLFF.

The chain combines TRBV28 with TRBJ1-2, with TRBD1 matching 7 bases. The CDR3 runs 14 residues. The junction had 6 bases not matched to a gene; V was cut back by 5 bases and J by 3 bases. Germline CDR1 MDHEN, CDR2 SYDVKM. The CDR3 is CASSPTGTDYGYTF. The CDR3 DNA reads as TGTGCCAGCAGTCCAACGGGGACAGACTATGGCTACACCTTC.

The chain links TRBV11-2 to TRBJ2-5; D might be TRBD2 (6 bases). This CDR3 region has 14 residues. Trimming stripped 0 bases from V and 2 bases from J, with 7 bases between. The germline CDR1 and CDR2 sequences are SGHAT and FQNNGV. The CDR3 sequence is CASSLELAQETQYF. In DNA, the CDR3 is TGTGCCAGCAGCTTAGAACTAGCACAAGAGACCCAGTACTTC.